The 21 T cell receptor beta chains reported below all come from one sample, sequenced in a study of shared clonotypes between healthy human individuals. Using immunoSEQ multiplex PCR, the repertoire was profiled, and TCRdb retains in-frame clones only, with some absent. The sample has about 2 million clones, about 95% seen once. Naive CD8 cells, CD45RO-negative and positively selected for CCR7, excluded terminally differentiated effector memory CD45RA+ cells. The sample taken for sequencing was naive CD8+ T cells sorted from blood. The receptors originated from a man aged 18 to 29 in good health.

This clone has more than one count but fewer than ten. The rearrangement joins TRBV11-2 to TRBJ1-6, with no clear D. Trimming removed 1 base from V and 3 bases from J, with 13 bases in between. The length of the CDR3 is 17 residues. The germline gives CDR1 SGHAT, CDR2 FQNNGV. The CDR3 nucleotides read TGTGCCAGCAGCTTAGGTCTGCCTTACAGCTATAATTCACCCCTCCACTTT. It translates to CASSLGLPYSYNSPLHF. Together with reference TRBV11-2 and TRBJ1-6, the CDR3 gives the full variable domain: EAGVAQSPRYKIIEKRQSVAFWCNPISGHATLYWYQQILGQGPKLLIQFQNNGVVDDSQLPKDRFSAERLKGVDSTLKIQPAKLEDSAVYLCASSLGLPYSYNSPLHFGNGTRLTVT.

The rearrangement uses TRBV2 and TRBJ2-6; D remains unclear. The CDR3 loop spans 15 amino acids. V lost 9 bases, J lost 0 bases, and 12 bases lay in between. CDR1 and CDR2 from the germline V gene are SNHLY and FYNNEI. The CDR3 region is CARNTHPSGANVLTF. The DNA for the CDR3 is TGTGCCAGGAACACCCACCCCTCTGGGGCCAACGTCCTGACTTTC.

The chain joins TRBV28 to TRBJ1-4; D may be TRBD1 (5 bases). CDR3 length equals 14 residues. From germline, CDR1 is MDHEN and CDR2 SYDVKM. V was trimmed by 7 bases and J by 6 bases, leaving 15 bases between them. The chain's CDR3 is CASTPWGDDEKLFF. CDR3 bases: TGTGCCAGCACCCCGTGGGGGGACGATGAAAAACTGTTTTTT.

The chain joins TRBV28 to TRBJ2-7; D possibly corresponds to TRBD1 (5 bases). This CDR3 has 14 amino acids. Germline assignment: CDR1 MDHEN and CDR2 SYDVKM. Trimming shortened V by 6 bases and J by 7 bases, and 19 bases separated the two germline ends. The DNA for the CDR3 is TGTGCCAGCAGGCCGGGCTGGTCCCCAGGGGAGCAGTACTTC. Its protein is CASRPGWSPGEQYF. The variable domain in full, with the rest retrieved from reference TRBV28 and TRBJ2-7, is DVKVTQSSRYLVKRTGEKVFLECVQDMDHENMFWYRQDPGLGLRLIYFSYDVKMKEKGDIPEGYSVSREKKERFSLILESASTNQTSMYLCASRPGWSPGEQYFGPGTRLTVT.

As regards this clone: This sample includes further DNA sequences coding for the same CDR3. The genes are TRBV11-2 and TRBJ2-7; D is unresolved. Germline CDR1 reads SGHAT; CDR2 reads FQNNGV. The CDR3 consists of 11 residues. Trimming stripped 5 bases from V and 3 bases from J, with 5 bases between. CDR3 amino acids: CASSTLYEQYF. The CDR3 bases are TGTGCCAGCAGCACGCTCTACGAGCAGTACTTC.

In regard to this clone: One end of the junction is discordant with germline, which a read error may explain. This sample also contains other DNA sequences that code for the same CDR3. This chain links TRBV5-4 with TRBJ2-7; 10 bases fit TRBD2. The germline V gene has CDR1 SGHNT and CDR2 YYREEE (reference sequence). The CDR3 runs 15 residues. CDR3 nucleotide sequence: TGTGCCAGCAGATTGGAGCTAGCGGGGGACTCCGAGCAGTACTTC. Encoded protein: CASRLELAGDSEQYF.

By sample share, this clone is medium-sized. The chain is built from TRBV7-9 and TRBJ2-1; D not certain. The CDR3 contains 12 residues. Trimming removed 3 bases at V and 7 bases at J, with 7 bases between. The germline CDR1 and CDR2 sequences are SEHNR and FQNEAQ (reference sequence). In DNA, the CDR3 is TGTGCCAGCAGCTTTGACCCGAATGAGCAGTTCTTC. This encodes CASSFDPNEQFF.

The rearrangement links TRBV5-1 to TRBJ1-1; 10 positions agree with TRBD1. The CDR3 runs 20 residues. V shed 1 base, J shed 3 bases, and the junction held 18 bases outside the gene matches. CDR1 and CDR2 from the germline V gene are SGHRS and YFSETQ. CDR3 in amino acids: CASSLPWTGGMFGSDTEAFF. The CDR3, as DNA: TGCGCCAGCAGCTTGCCTTGGACAGGGGGAATGTTTGGATCAGACACTGAAGCTTTCTTT.

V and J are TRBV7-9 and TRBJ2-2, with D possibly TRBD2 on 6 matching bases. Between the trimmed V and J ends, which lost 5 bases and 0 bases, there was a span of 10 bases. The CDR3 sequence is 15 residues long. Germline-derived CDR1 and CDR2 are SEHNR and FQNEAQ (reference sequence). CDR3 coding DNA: TGTGCCAGCAGCGAGGAGGGGACGAACACCGGGGAGCTGTTTTTT. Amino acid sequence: CASSEEGTNTGELFF.

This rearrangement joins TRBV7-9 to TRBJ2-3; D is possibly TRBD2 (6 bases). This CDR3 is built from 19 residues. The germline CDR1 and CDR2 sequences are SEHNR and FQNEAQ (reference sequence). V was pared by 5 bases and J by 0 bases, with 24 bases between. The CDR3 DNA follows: TGTGCCAGCAGCCCCCCCGAAGCGGCCCCCGGGACTAGCACAGATACGCAGTATTTT. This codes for CASSPPEAAPGTSTDTQYF.

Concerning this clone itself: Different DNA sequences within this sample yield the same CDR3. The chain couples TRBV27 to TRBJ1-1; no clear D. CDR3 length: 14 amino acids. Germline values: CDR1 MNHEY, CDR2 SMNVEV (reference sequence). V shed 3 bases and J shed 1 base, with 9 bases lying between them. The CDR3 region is CASSLVGGNTEAFF. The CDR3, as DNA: TGTGCCAGCAGTTTGGTCGGTGGGAACACTGAAGCTTTCTTT.

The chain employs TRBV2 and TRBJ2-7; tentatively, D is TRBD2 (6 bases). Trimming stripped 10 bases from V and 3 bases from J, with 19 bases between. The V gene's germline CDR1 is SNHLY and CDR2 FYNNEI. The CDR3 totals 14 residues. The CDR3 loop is CATHWASEGYEQYF. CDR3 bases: TGTGCCACCCACTGGGCTAGCGAGGGCTACGAGCAGTACTTC.

For the CDR3, the DNA is TGTGCCAGCTCACCATCATGGATTAGCGGGAGGACTGACACCGGGGAGCTGTTTTTT. Encoded protein: CASSPSWISGRTDTGELFF. The V gene is TRBV18, the J gene TRBJ2-2, with 10 bases matching TRBD2. The CDR3 spans 19 residues. V was pared by 2 bases and J by 3 bases, with 12 bases of the junction left unmatched. Germline assignment: CDR1 KGHSH and CDR2 LQKENI.

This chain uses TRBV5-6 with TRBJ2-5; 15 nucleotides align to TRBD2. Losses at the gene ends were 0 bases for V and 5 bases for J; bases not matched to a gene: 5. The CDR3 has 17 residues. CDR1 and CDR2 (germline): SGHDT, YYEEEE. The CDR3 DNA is TGTGCCAGCAGCTTGGAGGGACTAGCGGGAGGCCGGGAGACCCAGTACTTC. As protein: CASSLEGLAGGRETQYF.

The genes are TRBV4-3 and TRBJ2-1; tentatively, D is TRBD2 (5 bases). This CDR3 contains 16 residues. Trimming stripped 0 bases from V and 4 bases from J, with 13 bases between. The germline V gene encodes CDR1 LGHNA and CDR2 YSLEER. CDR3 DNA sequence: TGCGCCAGCAGCCAAGATTGGGCTACTAGTTACAATGAGCAGTTCTTC. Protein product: CASSQDWATSYNEQFF.

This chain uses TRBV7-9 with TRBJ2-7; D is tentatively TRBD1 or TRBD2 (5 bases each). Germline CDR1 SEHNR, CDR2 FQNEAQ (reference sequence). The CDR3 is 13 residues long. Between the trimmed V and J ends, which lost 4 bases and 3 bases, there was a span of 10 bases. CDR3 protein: CASSWDGYYEQYF. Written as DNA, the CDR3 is TGTGCCAGCAGCTGGGACGGATACTACGAGCAGTACTTC.

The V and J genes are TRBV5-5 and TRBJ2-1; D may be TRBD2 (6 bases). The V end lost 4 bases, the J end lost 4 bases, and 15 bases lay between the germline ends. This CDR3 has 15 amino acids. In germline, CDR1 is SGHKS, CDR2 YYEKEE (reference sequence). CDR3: CASSTTGLGYNEQFF. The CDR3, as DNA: TGTGCCAGCAGCACGACGGGACTTGGGTACAATGAGCAGTTCTTC.

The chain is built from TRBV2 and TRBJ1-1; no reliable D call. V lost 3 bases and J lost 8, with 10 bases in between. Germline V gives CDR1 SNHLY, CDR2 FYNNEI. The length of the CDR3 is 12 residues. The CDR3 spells CASSDPRIEAFF. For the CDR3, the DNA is TGTGCCAGCAGTGATCCCAGGATAGAAGCTTTCTTT.

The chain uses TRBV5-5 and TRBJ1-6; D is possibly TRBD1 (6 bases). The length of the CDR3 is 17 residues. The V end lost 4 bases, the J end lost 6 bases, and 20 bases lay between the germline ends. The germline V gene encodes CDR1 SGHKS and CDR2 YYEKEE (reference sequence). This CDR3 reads CASSADVMGGSNSPLHF. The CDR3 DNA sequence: TGTGCCAGCAGCGCAGACGTAATGGGGGGCAGTAATTCACCCCTCCACTTT.

This CDR3 reads CASRSGTDNTGELFF. CDR3 bases: TGCGCCAGCAGGTCCGGCACGGATAACACCGGGGAGCTGTTTTTT. The chain is built from TRBV5-1 and TRBJ2-2; D unresolved. V was clipped by 5 bases and J by 2 bases, with 13 bases between them. The germline V gene encodes CDR1 SGHRS and CDR2 YFSETQ. The CDR3 has 15 residues.

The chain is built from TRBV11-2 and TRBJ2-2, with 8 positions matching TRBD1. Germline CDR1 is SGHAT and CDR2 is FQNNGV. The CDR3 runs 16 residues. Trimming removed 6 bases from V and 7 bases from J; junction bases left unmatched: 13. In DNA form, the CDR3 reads TGTGCCAGCAGTAAACCCTCAGGGGGCTCCCACGGGGAGCTGTTTTTT. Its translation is CASSKPSGGSHGELFF.